This note documents a single TCR beta chain sequence. Its specificity is unknown. This record belongs to a study of cytomegalovirus exposure and HLA in healthy donors. The study ran its PCR with 60 Vbeta and 13 Jbeta primers. Assay used: immunoSEQ multiplex PCR; TCRdb lists only in-frame clones, some missing. The data contain 150,000 to 200,000 clones, 77% of them singletons. The V segment lost 4 bases and the J segment 7 bases; nucleotides outside the gene matches: 14. This CDR3 has 16 amino acids. CDR1 and CDR2 (germline): LGHNA, YSLEER. Study-level results: Later analysis demonstrated an association between a missense DCLRE1C variant and TCR beta V- and J-gene trimming. Cytomegalovirus status, reportedly, was diagnosed with high specificity and sensitivity by the classifier. Associated with cytomegalovirus, according to the listing, were around 160 TCR beta chains. Presence/absence analyses rested on an assumption that sequencing depth was roughly uniform across donors.

This TCR was recovered from a man between 18 and 29 years old in good health and CMV-seronegative. V usage is TRBV4-3 and J usage is TRBJ1-2, with TRBD1 matching over 8 bases. Sequencing was performed on PBMCs. CDR3 DNA: TGCGCCAGCAGCCCGAACAGGGGGACTCGTTACGTTGGCTACACCTTC. Translation: CASSPNRGTRYVGYTF.